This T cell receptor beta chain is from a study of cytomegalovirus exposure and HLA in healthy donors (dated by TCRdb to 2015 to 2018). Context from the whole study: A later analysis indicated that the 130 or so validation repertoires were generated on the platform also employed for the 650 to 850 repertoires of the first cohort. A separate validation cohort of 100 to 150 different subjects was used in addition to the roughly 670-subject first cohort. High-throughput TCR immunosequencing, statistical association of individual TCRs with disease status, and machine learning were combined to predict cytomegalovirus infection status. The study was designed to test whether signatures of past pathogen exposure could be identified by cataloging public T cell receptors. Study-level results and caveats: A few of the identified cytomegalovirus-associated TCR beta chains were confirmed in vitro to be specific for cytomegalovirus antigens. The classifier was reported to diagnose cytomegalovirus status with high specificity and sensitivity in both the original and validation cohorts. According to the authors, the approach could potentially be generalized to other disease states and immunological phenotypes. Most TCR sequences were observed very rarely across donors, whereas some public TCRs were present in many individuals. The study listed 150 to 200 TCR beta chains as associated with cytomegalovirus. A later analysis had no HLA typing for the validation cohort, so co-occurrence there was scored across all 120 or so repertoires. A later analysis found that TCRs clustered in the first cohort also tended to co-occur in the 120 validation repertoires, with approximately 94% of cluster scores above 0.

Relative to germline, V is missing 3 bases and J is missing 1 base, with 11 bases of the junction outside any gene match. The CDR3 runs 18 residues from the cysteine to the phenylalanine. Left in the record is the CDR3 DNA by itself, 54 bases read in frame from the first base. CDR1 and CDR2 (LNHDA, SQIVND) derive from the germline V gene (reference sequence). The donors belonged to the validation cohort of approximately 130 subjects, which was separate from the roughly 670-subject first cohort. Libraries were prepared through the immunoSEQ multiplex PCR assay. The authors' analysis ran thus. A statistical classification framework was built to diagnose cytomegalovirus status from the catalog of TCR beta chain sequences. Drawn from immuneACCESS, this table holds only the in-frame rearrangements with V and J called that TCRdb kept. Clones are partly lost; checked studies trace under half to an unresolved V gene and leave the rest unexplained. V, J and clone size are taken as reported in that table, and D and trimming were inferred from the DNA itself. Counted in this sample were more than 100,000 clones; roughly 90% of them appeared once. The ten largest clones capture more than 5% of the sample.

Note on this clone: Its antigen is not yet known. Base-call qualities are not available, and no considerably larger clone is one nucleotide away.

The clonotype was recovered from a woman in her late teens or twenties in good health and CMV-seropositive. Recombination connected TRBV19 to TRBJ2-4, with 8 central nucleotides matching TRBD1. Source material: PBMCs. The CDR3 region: CASSMVAGGAKAKNIQYF. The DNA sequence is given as TGTGCCAGTAGTATGGTAGCAGGGGGCGCAAAGGCCAAAAACATTCAGTACTTC.